One sample yielded the 30 T cell receptor beta chains listed below, sequenced in a study of preoperative IRX-2 immunotherapy in early breast cancer. Treatment: preoperative locoregional IRX-2 cytokine immunotherapy. Sequenced by immunoSEQ multiplex PCR; TCRdb stores in-frame clones only, minus some. The sample lists some 30,000 clones, around 87% occurring once. Sampling was carried out from a patient treated with IRX-2 immunotherapy. These receptors were collected from a human donor with breast cancer.

V and J are TRBV18 and TRBJ2-1; either TRBD1 or TRBD2 may fit D (5 bases each). The V and J ends lost 0 bases and 4 bases respectively, with 7 bases between them. The length of the CDR3 is 14 residues. The germline gives CDR1 KGHSH, CDR2 LQKENI. The DNA of the CDR3 is TGTGCCAGCTCACCACCTGGGGGTTACAATGAGCAGTTCTTC. It translates to CASSPPGGYNEQFF.

This CDR3 is CASSLLAGGLNNEQFF. DNA for the CDR3: TGTGCCAGCAGCTTACTAGCGGGGGGGCTTAACAATGAGCAGTTCTTC. The V gene is TRBV7-6, the J gene TRBJ2-1, with 12 positions matching TRBD2. This CDR3 is 16 amino acids long. Germline V gene sequence: CDR1 SGHVS, CDR2 FNYEAQ. The J segment lost 5 bases and the V segment lost 2 bases, leaving 4 bases of the junction unmatched.

The chain is built from TRBV5-4 and TRBJ2-3; weak D call: TRBD1 (5 bases). CDR1 SGHNT and CDR2 YYREEE come from the germline V gene (reference sequence). This CDR3 is 13 amino acids long. Trimming took off 3 bases at V and 3 bases at J, with 8 bases between the two ends. The CDR3 loop is CASSSGITDTQYF. The CDR3, as DNA: TGTGCCAGCAGCTCAGGGATTACAGATACGCAGTATTTT. Full variable domain (outside the CDR3, taken from reference TRBV5-4 and TRBJ2-3): ETGVTQSPTHLIKTRGQQVTLRCSSQSGHNTVSWYQQALGQGPQFIFQYYREEENGRGNFPPRFSGLQFPNYSSELNVNALELDDSALYLCASSSGITDTQYFGPGTRLTVL.

This chain connects TRBV18 to TRBJ1-3, with TRBD1 identical over 10 bases. The junction had 6 bases not matched to a gene; V was cut back by 6 bases and J by 4 bases. Per the germline V gene, CDR1 is KGHSH and CDR2 is LQKENI. The CDR3 is made up of 15 amino acids. CDR3 coding DNA: TGTGCCAGCTCTCTTGGGACAGGGGACGGAAACACCATATATTTT. This sequence encodes CASSLGTGDGNTIYF.

The chain uses TRBV5-1 and TRBJ1-5, with D possibly matching TRBD1 (5 bases). V gave up 4 bases and J gave up 2 bases, with 22 bases separating them. This CDR3 is built from 18 residues. CDR1 is SGHRS, CDR2 YFSETQ, per germline. CDR3 residues: CASSLPIARVWGNQPQHF. Here the CDR3 DNA reads TGCGCCAGCAGCCTTCCCATCGCCAGGGTATGGGGCAATCAGCCCCAGCATTTT.

The count of this clone is one. This rearrangement joins TRBV29-1 to TRBJ2-3, with D possibly TRBD1 on 6 matching bases. CDR3 length: 15 amino acids. Germline V gives CDR1 SQVTM, CDR2 ANQGSEA. With 6 bases removed from V and 3 bases from J, the gap between germline ends came to 19 bases. The CDR3 protein is CSVTRTGSQTDTQYF. CDR3 DNA: TGCAGCGTCACACGAACAGGGTCGCAGACAGATACGCAGTATTTT.

This chain links TRBV19 with TRBJ2-7; D is possibly TRBD1 (5 bases). Germline-derived CDR1 and CDR2 are LNHDA and SQIVND (reference sequence). Trimming cost V 6 bases and J 2 bases, with 17 bases left between them. The CDR3 consists of 15 residues. The CDR3 loop reads CASSPRVPPTYEQYF. CDR3 nucleotide sequence: TGTGCCAGTAGCCCCAGGGTGCCCCCAACCTACGAGCAGTACTTC.

This clone was detected only once. The chain has TRBV7-2 and TRBJ1-5; tentatively, D is TRBD1 (6 bases). Germline V gene data show CDR1 as SGHTA and CDR2 as FQGNSA. This CDR3 is built from 14 residues. Trimming cost V 1 base and J 7 bases, with 11 bases left between them. The CDR3 DNA sequence: TGTGCCAGCAGCTTAGGGGGGGCTGGGCAGCCCCAGCATTTT. This translates into CASSLGGAGQPQHF.

The genes are TRBV28 and TRBJ2-7; D gene ambiguous. V gave up 2 bases and J gave up 7 bases, with 12 bases separating them. CDR1 MDHEN and CDR2 SYDVKM come from the germline V gene. The CDR3 consists of 13 residues. CDR3 nucleotides: TGTGCCAGCAGTTTAGCGGCCATATCAGAGCAGTACTTC. Translation gives CASSLAAISEQYF.

This chain links TRBV6-1 with TRBJ1-3; D gene ambiguous. CDR1 and CDR2 from the germline V gene are MNHNS and SASEGT. V was trimmed by 2 bases and J by 0 bases, leaving 11 bases between them. This CDR3 region has 16 residues. CDR3 sequence reads: CASSESHGSSGNTIYF. The CDR3 nucleotides are TGTGCCAGCAGTGAATCCCATGGGAGCTCTGGAAACACCATATATTTT.

The CDR3 spells CASSDRGPSDTQYF. CDR3 nucleotides: TGTGCCAGCAGTGACAGGGGGCCCAGCGATACGCAGTATTTT. The chain carries TRBV6-4 and TRBJ2-3; 7 bases line up with TRBD1. The germline CDR1 and CDR2 sequences are MRHNA and SNTAGT. The V and J ends lost 2 bases and 6 bases, in that order; junction bases with no gene match: 5. The CDR3 runs 14 residues.

The chain employs TRBV11-3 and TRBJ1-2; TRBD1 might be the D (5 bases). The CDR3 totals 15 residues. The germline CDR1 and CDR2 sequences are SGHNT and YENEEA. Trimming stripped 2 bases from V and 3 bases from J, with 13 bases between. The CDR3 region is CASSLPGLADYGYTF. The CDR3 DNA follows: TGTGCCAGCAGCTTACCAGGGCTGGCGGACTATGGCTACACCTTC. Filled out from reference TRBV11-3 and TRBJ1-2, the complete variable domain reads EAGVVQSPRYKIIEKKQPVAFWCNPISGHNTLYWYLQNLGQGPELLIRYENEEAVDDSQLPKDRFSAERLKGVDSTLKIQPAELGDSAVYLCASSLPGLADYGYTFGSGTRLTVV.

The chain joins TRBV19 to TRBJ2-7; D may be TRBD2 (5 bases). Germline CDR1 is LNHDA and CDR2 is SQIVND (reference sequence). Trimming removed 4 bases from V and 3 bases from J, with 19 bases in between. The CDR3 is 16 residues long. CDR3: CASSTPPGLVYYEQYF. The CDR3 DNA follows: TGTGCCAGTAGTACCCCTCCGGGGTTGGTCTACTACGAGCAGTACTTC.

V usage is TRBV25-1 and J usage is TRBJ1-5; a weak D match, TRBD1 (5 bases). Trimming shortened V by 5 bases and J by 10 bases, and 18 bases separated the two germline ends. The CDR3 totals 14 residues. The germline gives CDR1 MGHDK, CDR2 SYGVNS. The DNA for the CDR3 is TGTGCCAGCAGTCCGCGGGACGGGACGGATCCCCAGCATTTT. This codes for CASSPRDGTDPQHF.

The chain joins TRBV28 to TRBJ2-7; 10 nucleotides agree with TRBD1. J lost 7 bases, V lost 6 bases, and 12 bases had no gene match. CDR1 MDHEN and CDR2 SYDVKM come from the germline V gene. The CDR3 extends over 15 amino acids. CDR3 coding DNA: TGTGCCAGCAGGACGACAGGGGGCCGGGTTGGGGAGCAGTACTTC. It encodes CASRTTGGRVGEQYF.

The chain carries TRBV7-9 and TRBJ1-6, with 12 bases identical to TRBD1. Per the germline V gene, CDR1 is SEHNR and CDR2 is FQNEAQ (reference sequence). The CDR3 extends over 18 amino acids. J gave up 9 bases and V 1 base, and 10 bases lay outside the gene matches. CDR3: CASSLEGQGTGGSSPLHF. The CDR3 coding sequence is TGTGCCAGCAGCTTAGAAGGACAGGGGACAGGGGGCAGTTCACCCCTCCACTTT.

This rearrangement joins TRBV7-8 to TRBJ2-5; 7 nucleotides align to TRBD1. J was trimmed by 2 bases and V by 5 bases; bases with no gene match: 2. The CDR3 sequence is 13 residues long. Germline V gene data show CDR1 as SGHVS and CDR2 as FQNEAQ. CDR3 DNA: TGTGCCAGCAGCACGGGACAGCAAGAGACCCAGTACTTC. This gives the protein CASSTGQQETQYF.

The chain recombines TRBV7-9 with TRBJ1-1, with TRBD1 matching 9 bases. Germline assignment: CDR1 SEHNR and CDR2 FQNEAQ (reference sequence). This CDR3 has 15 residues. The junction had 10 bases not matched to a gene; V was cut back by 4 bases and J by 7 bases. The CDR3 here is CASSSPDRGKDEAFF. The CDR3 coding sequence is TGTGCCAGCAGCTCCCCGGACAGGGGTAAAGATGAAGCTTTCTTT.

This chain connects TRBV6-1 to TRBJ2-7, with TRBD2 matching over 7 bases. V lost 7 bases to trimming and J lost 5 bases; unmatched junction nucleotides: 14. CDR3 length: 15 residues. The germline V gene has CDR1 MNHNS and CDR2 SASEGT. The CDR3 spells CASTPGGAGEHEQYF. CDR3 coding DNA: TGTGCCAGCACTCCCGGCGGGGCGGGAGAGCACGAGCAGTACTTC.

Details on this clone: A read error may produce the germline difference seen at one junction end. CDR3 nucleotide sequence: TGTGCCAGCAGAGAAGGGGGCCGCACAGATACGCAGTATTTT. Translation gives CASREGGRTDTQYF. V is TRBV6-1 and J is TRBJ2-3; 7 bases are shared with TRBD1. Germline V CDR1 and CDR2: MNHNS, SASEGT. The length of the CDR3 is 14 residues.

J is TRBJ2-5 and V is TRBV30; D is unclear. CDR3 length: 12 residues. V shed 2 bases and J shed 5 bases, with 9 bases lying between them. Germline V gives CDR1 GTSNPN, CDR2 SVGIG (reference sequence). The CDR3 loop is CAWSLGLETQYF. The CDR3 DNA reads as TGTGCCTGGAGTTTAGGCCTGGAGACCCAGTACTTC.

The J gene is TRBJ1-2, the V gene TRBV11-2; the D is unclear. Germline lookup yields CDR1 SGHAT and CDR2 FQNNGV. The CDR3 runs to 13 residues. V dropped 5 bases and J dropped 7 bases, with 14 bases sitting between them. This CDR3 is CASSLRGRFGYTF. The CDR3 nucleotides are TGTGCCAGCAGCCTTCGAGGGCGTTTTGGCTACACCTTC. The variable domain in full, with the rest retrieved from reference TRBV11-2 and TRBJ1-2, is EAGVAQSPRYKIIEKRQSVAFWCNPISGHATLYWYQQILGQGPKLLIQFQNNGVVDDSQLPKDRFSAERLKGVDSTLKIQPAKLEDSAVYLCASSLRGRFGYTFGSGTRLTVV.

This clone came up once. The chain links TRBV10-2 to TRBJ2-5; D might be TRBD2 (7 bases). V dropped 10 bases and J dropped 3 bases, with 18 bases sitting between them. The CDR3 has 14 residues. Germline lookup yields CDR1 WSHSY and CDR2 SAAADI. CDR3 sequence reads: CATLGGAVKETQYF. The CDR3 coding sequence is TGCGCCACCTTGGGGGGGGCCGTGAAAGAGACCCAGTACTTC.

This chain connects TRBV28 to TRBJ2-2; D remains unclear. Germline V lookup: CDR1 MDHEN, CDR2 SYDVKM. V lost 1 base and J 9 bases, leaving 6 bases between the germline ends. The CDR3 consists of 12 residues. CDR3 in DNA: TGTGCCAGCAGTTTATCCATCAGGGAGCTGTTTTTT. This encodes CASSLSIRELFF.

The V and J genes are TRBV27 and TRBJ1-1, with D maybe TRBD1 (5 bases). The CDR3 runs to 14 residues. Germline-derived CDR1 and CDR2 are MNHEY and SMNVEV (reference sequence). Trimming stripped 5 bases from V and 5 bases from J, with 15 bases between. CDR3 nucleotide sequence: TGTGCCAGCAGTCGCCAGGAAAGGGGAACTGAAGCTTTCTTT. Protein sequence: CASSRQERGTEAFF.

CDR3 in amino acids: CASSYSTSGAYEQYF. Written as DNA, the CDR3 is TGTGCCAGCAGTTACTCGACTAGCGGAGCCTACGAGCAGTACTTC. This chain links TRBV6-5 with TRBJ2-7; 9 nucleotides align to TRBD2. Germline V CDR1 and CDR2: MNHEY, SVGAGI. The CDR3 spans 15 residues. Germline trimming cut 0 bases from V and 2 bases from J; bases unmatched to any gene: 2.

The chain uses TRBV18 and TRBJ2-7; D call uncertain. The CDR3 is 14 residues long. V dropped 1 base and J dropped 3 bases, with 10 bases sitting between them. The V gene's germline CDR1 is KGHSH and CDR2 LQKENI. The CDR3, as DNA: TGTGCCAGCTCACCACTAGGGTCAAGCTACGAGCAGTACTTC. This gives the protein CASSPLGSSYEQYF.

This clone was seen once. The chain employs TRBV29-1 and TRBJ2-1, with TRBD1 identical over 10 bases. The trim removed 1 base at V and 2 bases at J, leaving 5 bases unmatched. Germline V gene data show CDR1 as SQVTM and CDR2 as ANQGSEA. The CDR3 has 16 residues. The CDR3 DNA reads as TGCAGCGTTGAAGCGCCCGGGACAGGGGCCTACAATGAGCAGTTCTTC. Translation: CSVEAPGTGAYNEQFF.

The genes are TRBV5-1 and TRBJ2-3; no definite D call. V dropped 0 bases and J dropped 3 bases, with 14 bases sitting between them. The CDR3 runs to 16 residues. Germline loops: CDR1 SGHRS, CDR2 YFSETQ. The CDR3 here is CASSLETMKVTDTQYF. The CDR3 DNA is TGCGCCAGCAGCTTGGAAACAATGAAAGTAACAGATACGCAGTATTTT.

The chain combines TRBV2 with TRBJ1-2, with D unresolved. V shed 2 bases and J shed 8 bases, with 15 bases lying between them. CDR1 is SNHLY and CDR2 is FYNNEI in the germline V gene. This CDR3 is built from 14 residues. CDR3 in amino acids: CASSERRSSGGYTF. CDR3 coding DNA: TGTGCCAGCAGTGAAAGGCGGTCTTCGGGAGGCTACACCTTC.